This T cell receptor (beta chain) came from a study of blood T cell repertoires in COVID-19. Study overall: Spain, Italy and the United States supplied samples that represented acute and convalescent COVID-19.

As concerns this clone: The sample has other DNA sequences that encode this CDR3 too.

Per the study methods: Amplification from reference gene primers served as the basis for estimated nucleated cell counts. Here immunoSEQ multiplex PCR was the method, and the copy in TCRdb shows in-frame clones only, minus some. V and J calls and clone size are given by that table; D and trimming were obtained from the DNA. The sample lists under 50,000 clones, roughly 84% seen once, with around 53% in the top ten. Germline assignment: CDR1 SGDLS and CDR2 YYNGEE. Trimming removed 0 bases from V and 5 bases from J, with 9 bases in between. The CDR3 totals 14 residues. The source material was peripheral blood. The sequence was collected from a man in his sixties or seventies with acute or convalescent COVID-19. The chain links TRBV9 to TRBJ1-5; D perhaps matches TRBD1 (6 bases). The CDR3 region has the DNA TGTGCCAGCAGCGTAGGGGGGCAAGATCAGCCCCAGCATTTT. This codes for CASSVGGQDQPQHF.